The T cell receptor beta chain under discussion was sequenced for a study of blood T cell repertoires in COVID-19. Overall study: Acute and convalescent COVID-19 samples came from the United States, Italy and Spain. The cDNA or gDNA used as material had been derived from T cells, B-cell-depleted T cells, or PBMCs.

Authors' analysis steps: Nucleated cell counts were estimated from reference gene primer amplification. Profiling relied on immunoSEQ multiplex PCR, and the TCRdb table lists in-frame clones only, not all of them. V and J calls and clone size are given by that table; D and trimming were obtained from the DNA. Altogether some 150,000 clones are present, around four fifths being singletons, with the ten largest covering about 3%. Unmatched junction bases numbered 12, after V lost 7 bases and J lost 7 bases. The V gene's germline CDR1 is MDHEN and CDR2 SYDVKM. The CDR3 is made up of 15 amino acids. This receptor was obtained from a middle-aged woman with active or convalescent COVID-19. The rearrangement uses TRBV28 and TRBJ1-5; 8 nucleotides line up with TRBD1. Sequenced material: peripheral blood. The CDR3 nucleotides read TGTGCCAGCATCAGCTGGCAGGGGGCTGTGCAGCCCCAGCATTTT. It yields the protein CASISWQGAVQPQHF.